This TCR beta chain was recorded in a study of CD8+CD57+ T cells in acquired aplastic anemia. Looking at the study overall: Healthy donor CD4+ cell samples had a mean of roughly 10 million reads.

Overall study results and limits: Patients did not significantly differ from controls in CD8+ Simpson's diversity.

TCR beta VDJ and CDR3 profiling used genomic DNA as template. TCRdb passed the reads through MiXCR, listing each CDR3 protein once. This table has 150,000 to 200,000 distinct CDR3 sequences, about 48% appearing once. This clonotype was found many times. No antigen is known for it. Germline V gene data show CDR1 as SGDLS and CDR2 as YYNGEE. J was trimmed by 1 base and V by 0 bases; bases with no gene match: 4. The length of the CDR3 is 16 residues. The rearrangement links TRBV9 to TRBJ2-7; 10 bases are a match to TRBD1. The origin of this receptor is a human donor in good health. Sequenced sample: sorted CD4+, CD8+, or CD8+CD57+ T cells (not recorded which) from PBMCs. The CDR3 DNA reads TGTGCCAGCAGCGTAGGACCGGGACAGGGGTCCTACGAGCAGTACTTC. Its protein product is CASSVGPGQGSYEQYF.